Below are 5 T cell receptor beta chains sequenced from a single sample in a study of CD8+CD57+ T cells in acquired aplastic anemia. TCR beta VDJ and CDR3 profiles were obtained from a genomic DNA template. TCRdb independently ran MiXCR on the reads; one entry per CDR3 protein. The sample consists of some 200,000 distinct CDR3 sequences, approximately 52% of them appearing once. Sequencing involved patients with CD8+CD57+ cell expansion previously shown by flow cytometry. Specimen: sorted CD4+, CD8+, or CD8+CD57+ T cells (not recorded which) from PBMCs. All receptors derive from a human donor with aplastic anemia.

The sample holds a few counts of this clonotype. The CDR3 sequence is CASSSAAGGRKTDTQYF. CDR3 coding DNA: TGTGCCAGCAGCTCCGCGGCGGGCGGGAGAAAGACAGATACGCAGTATTTT. V and J are TRBV9 and TRBJ2-3, with 7 nucleotides matching TRBD2. V was clipped by 4 bases and J by 3 bases; unmatched bases: 14. Germline values: CDR1 SGDLS, CDR2 YYNGEE. This CDR3 contains 17 residues.

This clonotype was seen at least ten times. CDR3 DNA sequence: TGCGCCAGCAGCCGATCAGACGGAACGAACAATGAGCAGTTCTTC. Its protein is CASSRSDGTNNEQFF. The chain is built from TRBV4-3 and TRBJ2-1; D is uncertain. Germline-derived CDR1 and CDR2 are LGHNA and YSLEER. The ends were cut back, 4 bases at V and 5 bases at J, with 15 bases in the middle. The CDR3 extends over 15 amino acids.

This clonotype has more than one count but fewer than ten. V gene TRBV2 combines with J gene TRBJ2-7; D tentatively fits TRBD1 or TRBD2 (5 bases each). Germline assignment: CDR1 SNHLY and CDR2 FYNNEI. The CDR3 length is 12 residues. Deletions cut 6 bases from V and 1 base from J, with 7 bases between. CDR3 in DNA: TGTGCCAGCAGGGGACCTTCCTACGAGCAGTACTTC. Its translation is CASRGPSYEQYF. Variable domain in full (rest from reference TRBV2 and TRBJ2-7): EPEVTQTPSHQVTQMGQEVILRCVPISNHLYFYWYRQILGQKVEFLVSFYNNEISEKSEIFDDQFSVERPDGSNFTLKIRSTKLEDSAMYFCASRGPSYEQYFGPGTRLTVT.

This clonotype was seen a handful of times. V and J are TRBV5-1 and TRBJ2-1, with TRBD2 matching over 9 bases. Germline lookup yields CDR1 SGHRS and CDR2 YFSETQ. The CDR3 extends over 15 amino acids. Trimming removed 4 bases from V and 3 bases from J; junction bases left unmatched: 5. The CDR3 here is CASSGTSLGYNEQFF. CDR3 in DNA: TGCGCCAGCAGCGGGACTAGCCTGGGCTACAATGAGCAGTTCTTC.

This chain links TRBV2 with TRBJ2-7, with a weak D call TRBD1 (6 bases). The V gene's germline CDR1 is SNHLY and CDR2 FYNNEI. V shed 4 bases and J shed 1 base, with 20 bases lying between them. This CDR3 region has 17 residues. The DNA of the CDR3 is TGTGCCAGCAGTGCCAGCACCCCTGACAGGCATTCCTACGAGCAGTACTTC. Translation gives CASSASTPDRHSYEQYF.